These T cell receptor beta chains were read from a single sample in a study of blood T cell repertoires in COVID-19. The table came from immunoSEQ multiplex PCR; TCRdb's copy has only in-frame clones and leaves some out. The repertoire holds about 89,000 clones, with around 80% as singletons. Sequenced input: peripheral blood. Every receptor here comes from a human donor in a cohort sampled during active COVID-19. Each CDR3 is given with its conserved first and last residue. A D gene is named only where the DNA matches it firmly. The size of a clone is reported for some rows only, either as once, few or many, or as a class for expanded clones.

cdr3_nt,cdr3_aa,d_call,v_call,j_call,clone_size
TGTGCCAGCAGCTTGGGTTATTGGGGGCCAGGAAACACCATATATTTT,CASSLGYWGPGNTIYF,.,TRBV5-6,TRBJ1-3,.
TGTGCCAGTTTCGCTAGCGACTCCTACGAGCAGTACTTC,CASFASDSYEQYF,.,TRBV7-9,TRBJ2-7,.
TGTGCCAGCAGCCAGAGCGGGAGGGCCGGCGAGCAGTACTTC,CASSQSGRAGEQYF,TRBD2,TRBV3-1/TRBV3-2,TRBJ2-7,.
TGTGCCACCCGGGGGGGAGGAAACACCATATATTTT,CATRGGGNTIYF,.,TRBV12-3/TRBV12-4,TRBJ1-3,.
TGTGCCAGCAGCCAGCACCTAGCGGGAGGTCCGGGGGAGACCCAGTACTTC,CASSQHLAGGPGETQYF,TRBD2,TRBV4-2,TRBJ2-5,.
TGTGCCAGCTCGTGGACTAGCTCCACAGATACGCAGTATTTT,CASSWTSSTDTQYF,TRBD2,TRBV2,TRBJ2-3,once
TGTGCCTGGCAACCAGGGACAGTGAACACTGAAGCTTTCTTT,CAWQPGTVNTEAFF,TRBD1,TRBV30,TRBJ1-1,.
TGCGCCAGCAGCCAAGATCGGAGCAGCTACACAGATACGCAGTATTTT,CASSQDRSSYTDTQYF,.,TRBV4-3,TRBJ2-3,.
TGTGCCATCAGTGAGTCCCTCCCGGGAGGGCCGGGCAATGAGCAGTTCTTC,CAISESLPGGPGNEQFF,TRBD2,TRBV10-3,TRBJ2-1,.
TGCGCCAGCAGCCACCCAACAGGAAATAGCAATCAGCCCCAGCATTTT,CASSHPTGNSNQPQHF,.,TRBV4-3,TRBJ1-5,.
TGTGCCAGCAGCTTAGAGGGGGATCAGGAGACCCAGTACTTC,CASSLEGDQETQYF,.,TRBV7-2,TRBJ2-5,.
TGTGCCAGCAGTCCGACGGAGCGGGGGGTCTACGAGCAGTACTTC,CASSPTERGVYEQYF,TRBD2,TRBV27,TRBJ2-7,few
TGTGCCAGCAGTTTTGATTCCCTCGGGGATACGCAGTATTTT,CASSFDSLGDTQYF,.,TRBV27,TRBJ2-3,few
TGTGCCAGCAGCTTACTCACAGATACGCAGTATTTT,CASSLLTDTQYF,.,TRBV7-9,TRBJ2-3,.
TGTGCCAGCAGCCAAGGAGCCCACGAGCAGTACTTC,CASSQGAHEQYF,.,TRBV3-1/TRBV3-2,TRBJ2-7,.
TGCGCCAGCAGCTTGGCCCTAGGACAGGGGGTAATCACAGATACGCAGTATTTT,CASSLALGQGVITDTQYF,TRBD1,TRBV5-1,TRBJ2-3,.
TGTGCCAGCAGTTACGAAAAAAGGACAGGAATGTTGGCTGGAAACACCATATATTTT,CASSYEKRTGMLAGNTIYF,TRBD1,TRBV6-2/TRBV6-3,TRBJ1-3,.
TGTGCCAGCAGTTCCCCGGTCCCCGTCAGGGGCCAGCCCCAGCATTTT,CASSSPVPVRGQPQHF,.,TRBV28,TRBJ1-5,once
TGTGCCAGCAATATACTAATTAGCGGGAGGGCAAAGGAGACCCAGTACTTC,CASNILISGRAKETQYF,TRBD2,TRBV28,TRBJ2-5,.
TGTGCCAGTAGTATTGACGGGAGGTCCCCTCGGAATGAGCAGTTCTTC,CASSIDGRSPRNEQFF,TRBD2,TRBV19,TRBJ2-1,.
TGCGCCAGCAGTTCGGGTTACCAAGAGACCCAGTACTTC,CASSSGYQETQYF,.,TRBV5-1,TRBJ2-5,.
TGTGCCAGCAGCTTAGGCGCCGGGGGGAGTAATCAGCCCCAGCATTTT,CASSLGAGGSNQPQHF,.,TRBV13,TRBJ1-5,.